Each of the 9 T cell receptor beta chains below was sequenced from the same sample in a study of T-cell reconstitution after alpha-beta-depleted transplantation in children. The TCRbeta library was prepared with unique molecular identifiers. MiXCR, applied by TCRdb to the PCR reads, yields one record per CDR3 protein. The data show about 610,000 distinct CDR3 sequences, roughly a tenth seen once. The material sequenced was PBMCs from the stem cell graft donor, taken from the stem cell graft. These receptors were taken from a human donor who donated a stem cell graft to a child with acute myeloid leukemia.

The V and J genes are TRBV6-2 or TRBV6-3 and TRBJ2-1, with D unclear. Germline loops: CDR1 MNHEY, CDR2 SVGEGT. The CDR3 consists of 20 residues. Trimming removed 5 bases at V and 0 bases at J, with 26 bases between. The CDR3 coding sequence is TGTGCCAGCAGTCCAAACCAAACGAACCGACGGTGGAGCTCCTACAATGAGCAGTTCTTC. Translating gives CASSPNQTNRRWSSYNEQFF.

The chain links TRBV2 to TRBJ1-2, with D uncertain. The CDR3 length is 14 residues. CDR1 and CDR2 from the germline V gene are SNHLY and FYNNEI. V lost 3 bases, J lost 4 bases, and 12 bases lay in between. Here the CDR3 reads CASSEGRLTYGYTF. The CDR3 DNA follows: TGTGCCAGCAGTGAGGGGAGATTAACCTATGGCTACACCTTC.

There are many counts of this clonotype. The DNA for the CDR3 is TGTGCCAGCAGTAGCTCAACAGGGCTCTCTGGAAACACCATATATTTT. Amino acids: CASSSSTGLSGNTIYF. The gene calls are TRBV6-5 and TRBJ1-3; a possible D gene is TRBD1 (6 bases). V was pared by 5 bases and J by 0 bases, with 14 bases between. The CDR3 length is 16 residues. The germline gives CDR1 MNHEY, CDR2 SVGAGI.

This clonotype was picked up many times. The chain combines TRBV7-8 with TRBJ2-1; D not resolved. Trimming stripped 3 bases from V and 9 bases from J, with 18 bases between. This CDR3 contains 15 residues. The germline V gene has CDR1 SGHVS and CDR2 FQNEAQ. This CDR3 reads CASSFLGPTRGEQFF. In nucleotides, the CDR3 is TGTGCCAGCAGCTTCCTAGGGCCGACACGCGGTGAGCAGTTCTTC. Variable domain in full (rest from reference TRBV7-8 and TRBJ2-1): GAGVSQSPRYKVAKRGQDVALRCDPISGHVSLFWYQQALGQGPEFLTYFQNEAQLDKSGLPSDRFFAERPEGSVSTLKIQRTQQEDSAVYLCASSFLGPTRGEQFFGPGTRLTVL.

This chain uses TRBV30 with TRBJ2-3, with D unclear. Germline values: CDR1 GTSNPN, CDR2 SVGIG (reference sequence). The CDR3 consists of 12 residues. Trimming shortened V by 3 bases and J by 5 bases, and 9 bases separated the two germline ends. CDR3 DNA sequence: TGTGCCTGGAGGGGCTCCAAAGATACGCAGTATTTT. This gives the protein CAWRGSKDTQYF.

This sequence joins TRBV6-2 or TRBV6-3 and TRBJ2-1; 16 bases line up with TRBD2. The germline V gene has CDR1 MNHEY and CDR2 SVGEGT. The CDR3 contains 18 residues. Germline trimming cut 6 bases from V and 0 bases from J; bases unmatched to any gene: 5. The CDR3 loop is CASRSGLAGGPSYNEQFF. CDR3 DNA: TGTGCCAGCAGATCGGGACTAGCGGGAGGGCCCTCCTACAATGAGCAGTTCTTC.

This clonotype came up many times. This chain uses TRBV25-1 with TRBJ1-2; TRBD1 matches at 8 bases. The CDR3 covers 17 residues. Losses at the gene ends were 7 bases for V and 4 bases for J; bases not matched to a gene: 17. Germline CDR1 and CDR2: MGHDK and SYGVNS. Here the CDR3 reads CASTPRVTGAPGYGYTF. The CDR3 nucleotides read TGTGCCAGCACTCCAAGGGTGACAGGGGCGCCGGGCTATGGCTACACCTTC.

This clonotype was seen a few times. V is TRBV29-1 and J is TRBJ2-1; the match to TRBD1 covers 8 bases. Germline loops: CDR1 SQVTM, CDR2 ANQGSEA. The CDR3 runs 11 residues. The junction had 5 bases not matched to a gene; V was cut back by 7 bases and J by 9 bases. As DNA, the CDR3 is TGCAGCGGCGACAGGGGAAGTGAGCAGTTCTTC. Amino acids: CSGDRGSEQFF.

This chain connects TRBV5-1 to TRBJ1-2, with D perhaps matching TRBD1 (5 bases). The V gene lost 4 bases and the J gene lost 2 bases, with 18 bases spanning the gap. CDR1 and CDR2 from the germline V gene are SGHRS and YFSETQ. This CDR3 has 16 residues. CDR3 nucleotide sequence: TGCGCCAGCAGCCCGACTACCGGGACGGAGAACTATGGCTACACCTTC. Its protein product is CASSPTTGTENYGYTF.